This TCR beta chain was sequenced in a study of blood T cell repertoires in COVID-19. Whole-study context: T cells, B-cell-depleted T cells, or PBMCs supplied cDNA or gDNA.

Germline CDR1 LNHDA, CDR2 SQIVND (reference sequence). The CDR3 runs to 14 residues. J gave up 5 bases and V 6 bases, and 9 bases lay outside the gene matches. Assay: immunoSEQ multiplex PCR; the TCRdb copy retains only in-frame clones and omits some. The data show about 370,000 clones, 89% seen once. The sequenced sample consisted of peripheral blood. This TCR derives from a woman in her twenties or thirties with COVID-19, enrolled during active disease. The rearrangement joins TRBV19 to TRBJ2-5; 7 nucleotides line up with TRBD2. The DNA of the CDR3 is TGTGCCAGTAGCTATGCGGGGGTCGGGGAGACCCAGTACTTC. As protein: CASSYAGVGETQYF.